These 25 T cell receptor beta chains were all obtained from the same sample, sequenced in a study of beta chain features in type 1 diabetes. Expressed TCRB transcripts were sequenced after all isolated RNA was converted to cDNA. Here immunoSEQ multiplex PCR was the method, and the copy in TCRdb shows in-frame clones only, minus some. Here the sample spans 35,000 to 50,000 clones, 50% being singletons. Sequenced: stem cell memory CD4+ T cells from blood. These receptors were taken from a woman younger than 45 in good health.

In this sample, this clone turned up a few times. V is TRBV4-2 and J is TRBJ2-2, with 9 bases aligning to TRBD2. The CDR3 totals 14 residues. The germline V gene has CDR1 LGHNA and CDR2 YNFKEQ. V shed 5 bases, J shed 7 bases, and the junction held 5 bases outside the gene matches. CDR3 nucleotides: TGTGCCAGCAGCTTGGTAGCGGGAGTCGGGGAGCTGTTTTTT. This codes for CASSLVAGVGELFF.

This chain connects TRBV7-9 to TRBJ1-3, with TRBD1 matching 7 bases. The V and J ends lost 5 bases and 4 bases, in that order; junction bases with no gene match: 8. The CDR3 has 15 amino acids. Germline loops: CDR1 SEHNR, CDR2 FQNEAQ (reference sequence). CDR3 DNA sequence: TGTGCCAGCAGCCTTGACAGGGAGGACGGAAACACCATATATTTT. Its protein product is CASSLDREDGNTIYF.

V gene TRBV30 combines with J gene TRBJ1-3, with D unresolved. Germline lookup yields CDR1 GTSNPN and CDR2 SVGIG (reference sequence). V dropped 1 base and J dropped 4 bases, with 8 bases sitting between them. This CDR3 region has 13 residues. The CDR3 coding sequence is TGTGCCTGGAGTGGGAGAAAGGGAAACACCATATATTTT. Its protein is CAWSGRKGNTIYF. Looking up the rest from reference TRBV30 and TRBJ1-3 gives the full variable domain: SQTIHQWPATLVQPVGSPLSLECTVEGTSNPNLYWYRQAAGRGLQLLFYSVGIGQISSEVPQNLSASRPQDRQFILSSKKLLLSDSGFYLCAWSGRKGNTIYFGEGSWLTVV.

The chain links TRBV10-3 to TRBJ2-7, with 8 bases lining up with TRBD1. The germline CDR1 and CDR2 sequences are ENHRY and SYGVKD. The V segment lost 11 bases and the J segment 3 bases; nucleotides outside the gene matches: 6. This CDR3 has 12 amino acids. CDR3 sequence: CAVRDRSYEQYF. For the CDR3, the DNA is TGTGCCGTCCGGGACAGGAGCTACGAGCAGTACTTC.

This clone was counted only a few times. The chain carries TRBV29-1 and TRBJ1-4; 7 bases align to TRBD1. The J segment lost 4 bases and the V segment lost 6 bases, leaving 8 bases of the junction unmatched. The CDR3 runs to 14 residues. Germline loops: CDR1 SQVTM, CDR2 ANQGSEA. The CDR3 DNA is TGCAGCGTGACTACCGGGACAGTTAATGAAAAACTGTTTTTT. Its translation is CSVTTGTVNEKLFF.

The chain joins TRBV18 to TRBJ1-1, with 9 bases matching TRBD1. The germline V gene has CDR1 KGHSH and CDR2 LQKENI. Trimming removed 3 bases from V and 1 base from J; junction bases left unmatched: 3. There are 15 residues in the CDR3. The CDR3 bases are TGTGCCAGCTCACCGCGGACAGGGGAGAACACTGAAGCTTTCTTT. Residues: CASSPRTGENTEAFF.

This chain uses TRBV27 with TRBJ1-1; 8 positions agree with TRBD1. The CDR3 runs to 14 residues. Losses at the gene ends were 3 bases for V and 5 bases for J; bases not matched to a gene: 5. CDR1 is MNHEY, CDR2 SMNVEV, per germline (reference sequence). In DNA form, the CDR3 reads TGTGCCAGCAGTTTTTCAGGGGGCAGAACTGAAGCTTTCTTT. It encodes CASSFSGGRTEAFF.

The chain employs TRBV30 and TRBJ2-1; D is undetermined. V gave up 2 bases and J gave up 7 bases, with 6 bases separating them. This CDR3 has 11 residues. Germline loops: CDR1 GTSNPN, CDR2 SVGIG (reference sequence). CDR3 sequence (DNA): TGTGCCTGGAGTAAGAGGAATGAGCAGTTCTTC. This encodes CAWSKRNEQFF.

This clone was seen more than once but under ten times. This sequence joins TRBV18 and TRBJ2-3, with 7 nucleotides matching TRBD2. CDR1 is KGHSH, CDR2 LQKENI, per germline. The V gene end was trimmed by 6 bases and the J gene end by 2 bases; junction bases not matched to a gene: 14. The CDR3 covers 17 residues. The CDR3 nucleotides are TGTGCCAGCTCGCCCCGAGCGGGCGGGAGTTACACAGATACGCAGTATTTT. It specifies CASSPRAGGSYTDTQYF.

This clone was counted between two and nine times. The rearrangement uses TRBV19 and TRBJ2-3; 9 bases are a match to TRBD2. CDR1 LNHDA and CDR2 SQIVND come from the germline V gene (reference sequence). V was pared by 1 base and J by 7 bases, with 6 bases of the junction left unmatched. This CDR3 region has 15 residues. The CDR3 here is CASSIVSGSSYTQYF. DNA of the CDR3: TGTGCCAGTAGTATAGTTAGCGGGAGTTCGTATACGCAGTATTTT.

This clone has a handful of counts. The chain employs TRBV5-6 and TRBJ2-4; 7 nucleotides match TRBD2. CDR1 SGHDT and CDR2 YYEEEE come from the germline V gene. This CDR3 has 16 residues. The V and J ends lost 0 bases and 1 base, in that order; junction bases with no gene match: 4. CDR3 residues: CASSLAGGGAKNIQYF. CDR3 nucleotides: TGTGCCAGCAGCTTGGCGGGGGGTGGTGCCAAAAACATTCAGTACTTC.

The J gene is TRBJ2-5, the V gene TRBV7-2, with 13 bases aligning to TRBD2. J was trimmed by 4 bases and V by 5 bases; bases with no gene match: 10. The CDR3 sequence is 17 residues long. The germline V gene has CDR1 SGHTA and CDR2 FQGNSA. CDR3 DNA: TGTGCCAGCAGCCCAGGACTAGCGGGAGATCTGGGAGAGACCCAGTACTTC. This gives the protein CASSPGLAGDLGETQYF.

The CDR3 spells CASRRTGTYEQYF. The CDR3 DNA reads as TGTGCCAGCAGAAGGACTGGAACCTACGAGCAGTACTTC. The chain carries TRBV6-5 and TRBJ2-7; D possibly corresponds to TRBD2 (5 bases). The V gene lost 6 bases and the J gene lost 2 bases, with 11 bases spanning the gap. Germline assignment: CDR1 MNHEY and CDR2 SVGAGI. CDR3 length: 13 amino acids.

V is TRBV11-2 and J is TRBJ2-2; D is uncertain. V lost 1 base and J 1 base, leaving 10 bases between the germline ends. The CDR3 consists of 16 residues. CDR1 is SGHAT, CDR2 FQNNGV, per germline. DNA for the CDR3: TGTGCCAGCAGCTTAGGGTCTAACTTGAACACCGGGGAGCTGTTTTTT. Amino acid sequence: CASSLGSNLNTGELFF.

This sequence joins TRBV4-1 and TRBJ1-4, with D perhaps TRBD1 (6 bases). Trimming removed 3 bases at V and 0 bases at J, with 17 bases between. The length of the CDR3 is 18 residues. Per the germline V gene, CDR1 is MGHRA and CDR2 is YSYEKL. The CDR3 loop is CASSQRATGPTTNEKLFF. As DNA, the CDR3 is TGCGCCAGCAGCCAGAGAGCGACAGGCCCAACAACTAATGAAAAACTGTTTTTT.

This clone was counted a few times. The chain links TRBV4-3 to TRBJ1-2; a possible D gene is TRBD1 (6 bases). This CDR3 is 13 amino acids long. V was clipped by 3 bases and J by 4 bases, with 9 bases between them. Looked up from germline, CDR1 is LGHNA and CDR2 is YSLEER. CDR3 nucleotides: TGCGCCAGCAGCCATCGGGACACCTATGGCTACACCTTC. Translating it yields CASSHRDTYGYTF.

This clone turned up a few times. This chain connects TRBV28 to TRBJ2-7; TRBD2 matches at 10 bases. CDR3 length: 15 amino acids. Trimming at V came to 3 bases and at J to 3 bases, leaving 5 bases not matched to a gene. Per germline, CDR1 MDHEN and CDR2 SYDVKM. The CDR3 sequence: CASSFASGSFYEQYF. For the CDR3, the DNA is TGTGCCAGCAGTTTTGCTAGCGGGAGTTTCTACGAGCAGTACTTC.

This clone was found a few times. The V gene is TRBV29-1, the J gene TRBJ2-7, with 10 positions matching TRBD2. CDR1 is SQVTM, CDR2 ANQGSEA, per germline. The CDR3 runs 13 residues. In DNA form, the CDR3 reads TGCAGTGTGGGAGGACTAGCGGCCTACGAGCAGTACTTC. Translated, it gives CSVGGLAAYEQYF.

This clone was picked up one time. The rearrangement joins TRBV19 to TRBJ2-5, with 8 bases matching TRBD1. The length of the CDR3 is 14 residues. Looked up from germline, CDR1 is LNHDA and CDR2 is SQIVND (reference sequence). With V trimmed by 5 bases and J by 11 bases, 13 bases remained unmatched. This CDR3 is CASSLTDRVWEQYF. The CDR3 DNA reads as TGTGCCAGTAGTCTCACGGACAGGGTATGGGAGCAGTACTTC.

The chain is built from TRBV7-6 and TRBJ1-1, with D hard to call. Per germline, CDR1 SGHVS and CDR2 FNYEAQ. This CDR3 is built from 15 residues. Deletions cut 2 bases from V and 6 bases from J, with 16 bases between. The CDR3 is CASSLRGQIGAEAFF. The CDR3 DNA reads as TGTGCCAGCAGCTTAAGAGGTCAGATAGGTGCTGAAGCTTTCTTT.

This rearrangement joins TRBV6-6 to TRBJ2-5; 7 nucleotides align to TRBD2. V trimming: 2 bases; J trimming: 5 bases; junction bases outside the gene matches: 11. The CDR3 is made up of 16 amino acids. CDR1 and CDR2 (germline): MNHNY, SVGAGI (reference sequence). CDR3 nucleotide sequence: TGTGCCAGCAGTTACCCAAAGGCGGGAGCGGGGGAGACCCAGTACTTC. Its protein is CASSYPKAGAGETQYF.

This clone was seen a single time. The gene calls are TRBV11-2 and TRBJ2-5, with D maybe TRBD2 (6 bases). The germline gives CDR1 SGHAT, CDR2 FQNNGV. V lost 3 bases, J lost 5 bases, and 10 bases lay in between. This CDR3 is built from 13 residues. In nucleotides, the CDR3 is TGTGCCAGCAGCTTTTCGGGAGAGGAGACCCAGTACTTC. This translates into CASSFSGEETQYF.

This clone was seen only a few times. This rearrangement joins TRBV28 to TRBJ2-7; possible D gene TRBD1, 6 bases. CDR3 length: 12 amino acids. The germline V and J ends were trimmed by 3 bases and 9 bases, with 12 bases remaining between them. Germline V gene lookup returns CDR1 MDHEN and CDR2 SYDVKM. The CDR3 DNA follows: TGTGCCAGCAGTTTTCAGGGGCCGTGGCAGTACTTC. This gives the protein CASSFQGPWQYF.

The chain recombines TRBV27 with TRBJ2-1; 7 bases match TRBD2. The V and J ends lost 7 bases and 3 bases, in that order; junction bases with no gene match: 15. Per the germline V gene, CDR1 is MNHEY and CDR2 is SMNVEV (reference sequence). The CDR3 runs 17 residues. CDR3 DNA sequence: TGTGCCAGCACCCTACGTTTCGGCGGGAGTAACTACAATGAGCAGTTCTTC. Its translation: CASTLRFGGSNYNEQFF.

The CDR3 protein is CASREGAETQYF. In DNA form, the CDR3 reads TGCGCCAGCAGAGAGGGGGCCGAGACCCAGTACTTC. The V gene is TRBV5-1, the J gene TRBJ2-5; 7 bases match TRBD1. CDR3 size: 12 residues. V trimming: 5 bases; J trimming: 5 bases; junction bases outside the gene matches: 3. In germline, CDR1 is SGHRS, CDR2 YFSETQ.